What follows are 11 T cell receptor beta chains derived from one specimen sequenced in a study of technical replicates of blood from a handful of donors. Sequencing used immunoSEQ multiplex PCR; TCRdb keeps in-frame clones, though not all of them. The profile covers tens of thousands of clones, with 93% appearing a single time and 0.41% taken by the ten largest. The sequenced material came from T cells isolated from PBMCs. The receptors derive from a human donor in good health.

The chain uses TRBV12-5 and TRBJ2-2, with TRBD1 as a possible D gene (6 bases). Deletions cut 0 bases from V and 9 bases from J, with 20 bases between. CDR1 and CDR2 (germline): LGHNT, FRNRAP. The CDR3 covers 17 residues. The CDR3 bases are TGTGCTAGTGGTTTGGTACCGACAGGCTTGGGTCCGCGGGAGCTGTTTTTT. Its protein is CASGLVPTGLGPRELFF.

The CDR3 DNA is TGTGCCGCCAGGGGAGAATCCTACGAGCAGTACTTC. Translation: CAARGESYEQYF. The chain links TRBV10-3 to TRBJ2-7; TRBD1 might be the D (6 bases). There are 12 residues in the CDR3. Trimming left V 11 bases short and J 1 base short, with 12 bases between. Germline V gene sequence: CDR1 ENHRY, CDR2 SYGVKD.

The V call is TRBV30, the J call TRBJ2-1, with 15 bases lining up with TRBD2. This CDR3 has 16 residues. After removal of 2 bases from V and 7 bases from J, the junction contained 6 bases not matched to a gene. From germline, CDR1 is GTSNPN and CDR2 SVGIG (reference sequence). The CDR3: CAWSPWGLAGGNEQFF. CDR3 bases: TGTGCCTGGAGTCCTTGGGGACTAGCGGGAGGAAATGAGCAGTTCTTC.

This rearrangement joins TRBV6-5 to TRBJ2-7, with D perhaps TRBD1 (6 bases). Trimming removed 2 bases from V and 4 bases from J, with 18 bases in between. The CDR3 is made up of 16 amino acids. CDR1 is MNHEY, CDR2 SVGAGI, per germline. CDR3 nucleotide sequence: TGTGCCAGCAGTTACAGATTAACAGGGAAGGGGTACGAGCAGTACTTC. Translation: CASSYRLTGKGYEQYF.

The CDR3: CASTGMVESYNEQFF. CDR3 DNA sequence: TGTGCCAGCACCGGTATGGTAGAGTCCTACAATGAGCAGTTCTTC. The rearrangement uses TRBV11-2 and TRBJ2-1; D is ambiguous. The germline V gene encodes CDR1 SGHAT and CDR2 FQNNGV. This CDR3 comprises 15 residues. The V gene lost 7 bases and the J gene lost 1 base, with 14 bases spanning the gap.

The chain couples TRBV19 to TRBJ1-3, with D unclear. CDR3 size: 16 residues. Germline CDR1 LNHDA, CDR2 SQIVND (reference sequence). Trimming removed 1 base from V and 4 bases from J, with 14 bases in between. The CDR3 DNA sequence: TGTGCCAGTAGTATAGCCCACCAAACCCAGGGAAACACCATATATTTT. It specifies CASSIAHQTQGNTIYF.

The chain is built from TRBV1 and TRBJ1-5. TRBV1 is a recognized pseudogene. This CDR3 comprises 13 residues. CDR3 residues: CTSSHGRRGPQHF. The CDR3 DNA sequence: TGCACCAGCAGCCATGGTCGGCGGGGGCCCCAGCATTTT.

This chain uses TRBV6-6 with TRBJ1-5; 9 bases are a match to TRBD1. This CDR3 is built from 14 residues. CDR1 and CDR2 (germline): MNHNY, SVGAGI (reference sequence). Trimming at V came to 4 bases and at J to 8 bases, leaving 6 bases not matched to a gene. CDR3 sequence: CASSLGQGRKPQHF. Written as DNA, the CDR3 is TGTGCCAGCAGTTTAGGACAGGGGAGGAAGCCCCAGCATTTT.

The CDR3 loop reads CASSFKGVALAGELFF. The CDR3 DNA follows: TGTGCCAGCAGCTTCAAGGGGGTCGCACTAGCCGGGGAGCTGTTTTTT. V is TRBV11-2 and J is TRBJ2-2; possibly TRBD1 for D (6 bases). Germline V gene data show CDR1 as SGHAT and CDR2 as FQNNGV. This CDR3 is built from 16 residues. V shed 3 bases and J shed 6 bases, with 17 bases lying between them.

This chain joins TRBV15 and TRBJ2-7; D not resolved. The CDR3 extends over 12 amino acids. Trimming cost V 0 bases and J 5 bases, with 5 bases left between them. Germline loops: CDR1 LNHNV, CDR2 YYDKDF (reference sequence). CDR3: CATSRDEDEQYF. CDR3 bases: TGTGCCACCAGCAGAGATGAGGACGAGCAGTACTTC.

J is TRBJ2-7 and V is TRBV7-2, with a tentative D call TRBD1 (7 bases). From germline, CDR1 is SGHTA and CDR2 FQGNSA. The CDR3 extends over 15 amino acids. Trimming took 7 bases from V and 5 from J, leaving 21 bases between them. CDR3 DNA: TGTGCCAGCACCCTGACAGGGAGGTTTGTAGACGAGCAGTACTTC. Translation gives CASTLTGRFVDEQYF.